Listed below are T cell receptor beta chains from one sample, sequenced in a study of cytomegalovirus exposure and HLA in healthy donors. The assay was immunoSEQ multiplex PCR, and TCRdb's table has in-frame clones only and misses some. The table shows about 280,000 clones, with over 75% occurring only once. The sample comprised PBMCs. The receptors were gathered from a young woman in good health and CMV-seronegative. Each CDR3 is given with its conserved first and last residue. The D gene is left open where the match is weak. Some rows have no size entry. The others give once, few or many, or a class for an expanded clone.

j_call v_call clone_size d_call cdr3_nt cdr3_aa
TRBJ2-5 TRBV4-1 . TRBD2 TGCGCCAGCAGCCCCAGACTTAGCGGGAGGGCCGGGGAGACCCAGTACTTC CASSPRLSGRAGETQYF
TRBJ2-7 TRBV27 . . TGTGCCAGCAGACTACAGGGATCCCACGAGCAGTACTTC CASRLQGSHEQYF
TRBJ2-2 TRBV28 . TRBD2 TGTGCCAGCAGTTTAGCTCGAGGACTAGCGTCGGGTACCGGGGAGCTGTTTTTT CASSLARGLASGTGELFF
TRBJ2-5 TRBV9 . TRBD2 TGTGCCAGCAGCGAAAACGGGCTAGCGGGAGAGACCCAGTACTTC CASSENGLAGETQYF
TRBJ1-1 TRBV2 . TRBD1 TGTGCCAGCACCTATGATTATTTCGGGACAGCGAACACTGAAGCTTTCTTT CASTYDYFGTANTEAFF
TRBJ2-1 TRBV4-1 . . TGCGCCAGCAGCCAAGCGGGGACAAACTACAATGAGCAGTTCTTC CASSQAGTNYNEQFF
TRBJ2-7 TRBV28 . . TGTGCCAGCAGTTTCTGGCAGGGATACGAGCAGTACTTC CASSFWQGYEQYF
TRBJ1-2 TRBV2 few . TGTGCCAGCAGGCCCTACAGTAACTATGGCTACACCTTC CASRPYSNYGYTF
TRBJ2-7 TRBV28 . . TGTGCCAGCAGGGAAATTATAGGGGGAATCTACGAGCAGTACTTC CASREIIGGIYEQYF
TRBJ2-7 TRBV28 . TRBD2 TGTGCCAGCAGCGCCCCAGCGGGGGCCTACGAGCAGTACTTC CASSAPAGAYEQYF
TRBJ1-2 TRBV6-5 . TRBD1 TGTGCCAGCAGCTCGACAGGGAACTATGGCTACACCTTC CASSSTGNYGYTF
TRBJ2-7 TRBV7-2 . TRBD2 TGTGCCAGCAGCACCCCCTCAGCGGGAGCCTACGAGCAGTACTTC CASSTPSAGAYEQYF
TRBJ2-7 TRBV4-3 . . TGCGCCAGCAGCCAAGATACGGGTCCTTCCTACGAGCAGTACTTC CASSQDTGPSYEQYF
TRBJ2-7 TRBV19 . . TGTGCCAGTAGTTCCCCAGGCGCCTACGAGCAGTACTTC CASSSPGAYEQYF
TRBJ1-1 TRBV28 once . TGTGCCAGCAGTTTCGTCCATGAGATGAGGGCAGCTTTCTTT CASSFVHEMRAAFF
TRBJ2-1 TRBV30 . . TGTGCCTGGAGTTCAGATAGAGGTTACAATGAGCAGTTCTTC CAWSSDRGYNEQFF
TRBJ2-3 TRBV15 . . TGTGCCACCAGCAGAGATCTTATAGCGAGGAGCACAGATACGCAGTATTTT CATSRDLIARSTDTQYF
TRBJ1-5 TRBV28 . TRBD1 TGTGCCAGCAGTTTGGTGACAGGGGGTACCAATCAGCCCCAGCATTTT CASSLVTGGTNQPQHF
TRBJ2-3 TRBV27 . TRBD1 TGTGCCAGCAGTTTAAGGGGACAGGGGACAGATACGCAGTATTTT CASSLRGQGTDTQYF
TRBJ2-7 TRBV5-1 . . TGCGCCAGCAGCGCGACTAGGGCCCTCTACGAGCAGTACTTC CASSATRALYEQYF
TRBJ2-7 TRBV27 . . TGTGCCAGCAGTTTCACAGGTTTTAACTACGAGCAGTACTTC CASSFTGFNYEQYF
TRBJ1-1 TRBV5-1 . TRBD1 TGCGCCAGCAGCTCGGGACAGGTTGACGCTGAAGCTTTCTTT CASSSGQVDAEAFF
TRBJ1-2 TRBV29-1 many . TGCAGCGTAGGAGGAGCAGGGGACTATGGCTACACCTTC CSVGGAGDYGYTF
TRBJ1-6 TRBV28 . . TGTGCCAGCAGCCCGCGGGTGAGAGGTTCACCCCTCCACTTT CASSPRVRGSPLHF
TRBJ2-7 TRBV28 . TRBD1 TGTGCCAGCAGCCCGGACAGGCGGTCTATCTACGAGCAGTACTTC CASSPDRRSIYEQYF
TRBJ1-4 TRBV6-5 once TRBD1 TGTGCCAGCAGCCTGACAGGGAGTAATGAAAAACTGTTTTTT CASSLTGSNEKLFF
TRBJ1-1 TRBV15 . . TGTGCCACCAGCAGAGATCGCACTGAAGCTTTCTTT CATSRDRTEAFF
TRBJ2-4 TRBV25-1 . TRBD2 TGTGCCAGCAGTGCGGGACTAGCGGGAGGGAACATTCAGTACTTC CASSAGLAGGNIQYF
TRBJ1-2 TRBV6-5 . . TGTGCCAGCAGCCACCCAGGAAACGGGGAGTATGGCTACACCTTC CASSHPGNGEYGYTF
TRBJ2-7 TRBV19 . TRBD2 TGTGCCAGTAGTATAGCTAGCGGGACCCCCCCCAGAACGGGTGGGCGGTACGAGCAGTACTTC CASSIASGTPPRTGGRYEQYF
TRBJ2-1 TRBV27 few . TGTGCCAGCAGTCCCGGAGGGCCTGCAGGTGAGCAGTTCTTC CASSPGGPAGEQFF
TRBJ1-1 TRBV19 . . TGTGCCAGTAGTAAGTATAGTGCCAACACTGAAGCTTTCTTT CASSKYSANTEAFF
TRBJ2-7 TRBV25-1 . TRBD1 TGTGCCAGCAGTGACGGAGCAGGGGGCTACGAGCAGTACTTC CASSDGAGGYEQYF
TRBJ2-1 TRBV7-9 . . TGTGCCAGCAGCTTCTTGAGTGAGCAGTTCTTC CASSFLSEQFF
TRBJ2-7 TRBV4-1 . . TGCGCCAGCAGCCAGAGACGAGGAAGCTCCTACGAGCAGTACTTC CASSQRRGSSYEQYF
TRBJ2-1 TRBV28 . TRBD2 TGTGCCAGCAGTTTAGTTTACTCTAGCGGCTACAATGAGCAGTTCTTC CASSLVYSSGYNEQFF
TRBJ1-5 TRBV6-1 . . TGTGCCAGCGGCCAAGACAGGACCAATCAGCCCCAGCATTTT CASGQDRTNQPQHF
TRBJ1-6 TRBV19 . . TGTGCCGCAAAGGGGTCGAATTCACCCCTCCACTTT CAAKGSNSPLHF
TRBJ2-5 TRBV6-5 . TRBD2 TGTGCCAGCAGTTACCAGGGAGGGCAAGAGACCCAGTACTTC CASSYQGGQETQYF
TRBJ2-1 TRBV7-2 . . TGTGCCAGCAGCTTAGCCCGGGGGGCGGGTGAGCAGTTCTTC CASSLARGAGEQFF
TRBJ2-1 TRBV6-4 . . TGTGCCAGCAGTGACTCTTCACCGGGAAGAAGTGAGCAGTTCTTC CASSDSSPGRSEQFF
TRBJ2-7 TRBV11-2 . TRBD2 TGTGCCAGCGGTTTGTTTTTAGCGGGAGGGGGGTACGAGCAGTACTTC CASGLFLAGGGYEQYF
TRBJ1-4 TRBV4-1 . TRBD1 TGCGCCAGCAGCCAAGAGGGACAGGGGAATGAAAAACTGTTTTTT CASSQEGQGNEKLFF
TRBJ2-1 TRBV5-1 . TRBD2 TGCGCCAGCAGCGGACTAGCGGGAGGGCCGGAGTTCTTC CASSGLAGGPEFF
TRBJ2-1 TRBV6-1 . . TGTGCCAGCAGTGAATCTGGGGAGGTCAATGAGCAGTTCTTC CASSESGEVNEQFF
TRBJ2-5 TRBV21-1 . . TGTGCCAGCAGCAAAGATTGGACTGGAAGAGTGTCCCAGTACTTC CASSKDWTGRVSQYF
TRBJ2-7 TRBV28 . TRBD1 TGTGCCAGCAGGGGGGGACAGGGCATAAACGAGCAGTACTTC CASRGGQGINEQYF
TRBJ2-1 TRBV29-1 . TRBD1 TGCAGCGTTACGGCGTGGCAGGGGGCCTTAAATGAGCAGTTCTTC CSVTAWQGALNEQFF
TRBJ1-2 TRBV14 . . TGTGCCAGCAGCCAAGGTCGAGGGATTGATAATGGCTACACCTTC CASSQGRGIDNGYTF